The clone carrying this TCR beta chain was found a few times. Its antigen is not identified. The sample belongs to a study of cytomegalovirus exposure and HLA in healthy donors. Primers included in the PCR were 60 Vbeta and 13 Jbeta primers. Original handling: There were around 77 million unique TCR beta chains by a later count, and approximately 12 million of them were shared. Using immunoSEQ multiplex PCR, the repertoire was profiled, and TCRdb retains in-frame clones only, with some absent. That table is the source of V, J and clone size, and D and trimming were worked out from the DNA. The repertoire consists of 75,000 to 90,000 clones, with 78% occurring once and the leading ten covering around 6%. This CDR3 comprises 17 residues. Germline CDR1 and CDR2: SEHNR and FQNEAQ (reference sequence). The V and J ends lost 6 bases and 0 bases, in that order; junction bases with no gene match: 7. Study-level points and caveats: It was taken for granted in presence/absence analyses that sequencing depth across donors was roughly uniform. The authors enumerated 150 to 200 TCR beta chains as linked to cytomegalovirus. Rarity marked most TCR sequences, yet some public TCRs occurred in many donors.

The source of this sequence is a male donor in good health and CMV-seropositive. This rearrangement joins TRBV7-9 to TRBJ2-3; TRBD2 matches 12 bases. Sequences were obtained from PBMCs. In DNA, the CDR3 is TGTGCCAGCAGAGAGAACCTAGCGGGAGGGAGCACAGATACGCAGTATTTT. Protein product: CASRENLAGGSTDTQYF.